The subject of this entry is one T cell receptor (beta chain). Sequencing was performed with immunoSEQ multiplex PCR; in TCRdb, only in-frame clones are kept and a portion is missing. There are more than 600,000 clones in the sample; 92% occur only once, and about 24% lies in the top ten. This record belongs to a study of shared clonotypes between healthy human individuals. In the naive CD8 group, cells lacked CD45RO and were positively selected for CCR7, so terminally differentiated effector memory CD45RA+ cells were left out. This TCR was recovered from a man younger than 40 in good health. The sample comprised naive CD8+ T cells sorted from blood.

DNA of the CDR3: TGTGCCAGCAGTCTTATACGGGGTGAAGCTTTCTTT. It codes for CASSLIRGEAFF. This chain connects TRBV27 to TRBJ1-1; D gene ambiguous. Germline CDR1 and CDR2: MNHEY and SMNVEV (reference sequence). CDR3 length: 12 amino acids. Trimming removed 5 bases from V and 7 bases from J, with 11 bases in between.